The next 7 T cell receptor beta chains were all read from a single sample in a study of CD8+ T cells in alopecia areata. TCR sequencing used cDNA made by reverse transcription of extracted RNA. The table came from immunoSEQ multiplex PCR; TCRdb's copy has only in-frame clones and leaves some out. Here the sample spans some 170,000 clones, about 70% being singletons. The sample was CD8+ T cells sorted from blood, taken at week 0. All receptors derive from a human donor with alopecia areata.

This clone was seen once. The rearrangement links TRBV11-1 to TRBJ2-3; 9 bases align to TRBD2. CDR1 is SGHAT and CDR2 is FQDESV in the germline V gene (reference sequence). V shed 2 bases, J shed 4 bases, and the junction held 4 bases outside the gene matches. This CDR3 is built from 15 residues. CDR3 DNA sequence: TGTGCCAGCAGCTTACCGCGCGGGGGGGCAGATACGCAGTATTTT. Translating it yields CASSLPRGGADTQYF. Full variable domain (outside the CDR3, taken from reference TRBV11-1 and TRBJ2-3): EAEVAQSPRYKITEKSQAVAFWCDPISGHATLYWYRQILGQGPELLVQFQDESVVDDSQLPKDRFSAERLKGVDSTLKIQPAELGDSAMYLCASSLPRGGADTQYFGPGTRLTVL.

This chain links TRBV6-6 with TRBJ2-1, with D hard to call. Trimming pared 10 bases from V and 5 bases from J, leaving 12 bases between. Germline CDR1 is MNHNY and CDR2 is SVGAGI (reference sequence). The CDR3 is 12 residues long. The CDR3 region has the DNA TGTGCCACCACTTGGGCGAACAATGAGCAGTTCTTC. Translation gives CATTWANNEQFF.

The chain is built from TRBV7-6 and TRBJ1-6; the match to TRBD1 covers 8 bases. Trimming cost V 5 bases and J 7 bases; bases outside gene matches: 7. This CDR3 is built from 15 residues. Looked up from germline, CDR1 is SGHVS and CDR2 is FNYEAQ. The CDR3 region is CASSPRGDRNSPLHF. DNA of the CDR3: TGTGCCAGCAGCCCCCGGGGGGACAGGAATTCACCCCTCCACTTT.

The chain employs TRBV21-1 and TRBJ2-1; the table's D gene call, TRBD2, was not cross checked with the DNA. TRBV21-1 is classified as a pseudogene. The CDR3 loop spans 19 amino acids. DNA of the CDR3: TGTGCCAGCAGCAAGGGGGGACTAGCGTCCAGGAGCTCCTACAATGAGCAGTTCTTC. It is translated as CASSKGGLASRSSYNEQFF.

The count of this clone is one. The V call is TRBV6-1, the J call TRBJ2-5, with a possible D match to TRBD1 (5 bases). V lost 7 bases and J lost 2, with 8 bases in between. Germline CDR1 MNHNS, CDR2 SASEGT. The CDR3 covers 12 residues. CDR3 in amino acids: CASIRTQETQYF. The DNA of the CDR3 is TGTGCCAGCATCAGGACACAAGAGACCCAGTACTTC.

This clone came up once. The chain couples TRBV6-5 to TRBJ2-5; D might be TRBD1 (6 bases). The CDR3 covers 12 residues. Per the germline V gene, CDR1 is MNHEY and CDR2 is SVGAGI. Trimming stripped 6 bases from V and 4 bases from J, with 9 bases between. Here the CDR3 reads CASRSRGETQYF. Written as DNA, the CDR3 is TGTGCCAGCAGATCCAGGGGAGAGACCCAGTACTTC.

This clone was counted a few times. The chain carries TRBV29-1 and TRBJ2-7, with D perhaps assigned TRBD1 or TRBD2 (6 bases each). Trimming took 6 bases from V and 8 from J, leaving 14 bases between them. The length of the CDR3 is 11 residues. CDR1 SQVTM and CDR2 ANQGSEA come from the germline V gene. The CDR3, as DNA: TGCAGCGTCGGGGGCCGGAGTCAGCAGTACTTC. Its translation: CSVGGRSQQYF.